This TCR beta chain was identified during a study of cytomegalovirus exposure and HLA in healthy donors. The PCR used 60 Vbeta and 13 Jbeta primers. Data came from immunoSEQ multiplex PCR; TCRdb stores just in-frame clones and leaves some out. This sample has over 80,000 clones, with roughly 70% found just once. What was sequenced was PBMCs. The TCR comes from a man aged 35 to 55 in good health and CMV-seronegative.

As DNA, the CDR3 is TGTGCCAGCAGCTTCTCGACAAAAAAGGAGCTGTTTTTT. Its translation: CASSFSTKKELFF. The gene calls are TRBV7-9 and TRBJ2-2; D gene uncertain. This CDR3 contains 13 residues. The ends were cut back, 3 bases at V and 10 bases at J, with 12 bases in the middle. Germline CDR1 reads SEHNR; CDR2 reads FQNEAQ (reference sequence).